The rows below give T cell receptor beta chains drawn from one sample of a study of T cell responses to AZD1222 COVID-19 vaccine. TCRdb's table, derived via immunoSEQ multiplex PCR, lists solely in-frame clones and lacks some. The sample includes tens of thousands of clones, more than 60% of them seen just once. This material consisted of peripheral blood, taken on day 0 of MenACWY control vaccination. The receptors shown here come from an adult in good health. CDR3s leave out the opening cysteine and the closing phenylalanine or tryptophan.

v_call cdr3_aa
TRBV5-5 ASSPLGTRVEEQF
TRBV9 ASSVDVDTRRGLGPFRPTGEQF
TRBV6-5 ASNGRQPGTEAF
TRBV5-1 ASSLERGANAYNEQF
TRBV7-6 ASSLLRGRGFGTDTQY
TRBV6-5 ASSPGATNEKLF
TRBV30 AWSGGNTEAF
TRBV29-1 SVVSQMNTEAF
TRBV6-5 ASWGRENGYEQY
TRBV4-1 ASSQEGRGYNEQF
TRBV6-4 ASSEGLAGTDTQY
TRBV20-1 SARSKETQY
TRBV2 ASRIGSGSGEQY
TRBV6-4 ASSDGSGGADTQY
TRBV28 ASSSTIHSYNEQF
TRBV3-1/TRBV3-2 ASSLRSSQETQY
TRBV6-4 ASRPGQAFGEAF
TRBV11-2 ASSKRASSTDTQY
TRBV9 ASSVEGVGNTEAF
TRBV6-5 ASSYEDRGGDGYT
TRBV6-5 ASSYQLTANTEAF
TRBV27 ASSEGFGRPSAYT
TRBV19 ASTSLGTANTEAF
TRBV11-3 ASSLGTSGKNEQF
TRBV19 ASSMGGIDYGYT
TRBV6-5 ASSARVNTEAF
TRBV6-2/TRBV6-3 ASSYDRPSGRGAGELF
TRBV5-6 ASSDQRTGSTEAF
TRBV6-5 ASRRDWQKNNEQF
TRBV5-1 ASRPGRSDYGYT
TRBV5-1 ASNSGGSGTDTQY
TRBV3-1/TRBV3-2 ASSPTTGKYGYT
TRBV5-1 ASSLYGDGYT
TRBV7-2 ADQGEAF
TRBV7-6 ASSTHRGATVWNEKLF
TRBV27 ASSLRDRGYGYT
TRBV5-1 ASSSPDRGVSGELF
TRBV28 ASSTPNPLNYGYT
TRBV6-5 ASNSGGGYT
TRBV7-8 ASSDQTGGGRDTQY
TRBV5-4 ASSLPSRQGTYGYT
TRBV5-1 ASSLEGRGWSNEKLF
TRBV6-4 ASSASGSWGYT
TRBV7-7 ASSLGTGGSGELF
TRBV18 ASSPLKNSPLH
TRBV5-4 ASSTADTFQGTGLRYGYT
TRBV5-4 ASSVGPNNEQF
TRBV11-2 ATTKGAGRRSYGYT
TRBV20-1 SASSYGDTEAF
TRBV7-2 ASSLGSAIRNGYT
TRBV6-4 ASRQPITGELF
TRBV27 ASRATSPGTGELF
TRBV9 ASSVGSGYEQF
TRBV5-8 ASSPGQGNHQPQH
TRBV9 ASSVELAGRQYEQY